This is a list of T cell receptor beta chains from one sample in a study of blood T cell repertoires in COVID-19. Profiled with immunoSEQ multiplex PCR; TCRdb holds only in-frame clones, not every one. The sample shows 150,000 or so clones, approximately 81% of them seen only once. Sequencing input: PBMCs or T cells enriched from blood (not recorded which). The receptors were sampled from a woman aged 40 to 50 with acute COVID-19. Both conserved end residues are part of each CDR3. D genes are given only for firm matches.

CASSSRIAGALMDTQYF | TRBV19 | TRBD2
CASGSTGEGVADGYTF | TRBV12-5 | NA
CASSQDPGRGTEAFF | TRBV3-1/TRBV3-2 | NA
CASSWRNQETQYF | TRBV12-3/TRBV12-4 | NA
CASSEGPGTGAYEQYF | TRBV6-1 | TRBD1
CASSAGDRNYGYTF | TRBV5-1 | NA
CASKRTSEGAGELFF | TRBV2 | TRBD2
CASSSPGTSGRSPFF | TRBV7-2 | TRBD2
CASSRTSGRRDEQFF | TRBV6-5 | TRBD2
CASSLDGGRDSQYF | TRBV7-9 | TRBD2
CASSELAGVNEQFF | TRBV18 | TRBD2
CASSLQGVGEKLFF | TRBV6-5 | TRBD1
CSVRLPGSDTQYF | TRBV29-1 | NA
CASSFAGGRGDTQYF | TRBV5-4 | TRBD2
CASSLGTGRMNTEAFF | TRBV5-8 | TRBD1
CASSEAGTGEAFF | TRBV6-1 | TRBD1
CASSQDSNSPLHF | TRBV4-1 | NA
CAWTPQQSSPLHF | TRBV30 | NA
CASSLAQAQTAYGYTF | TRBV11-2 | NA
CASSIGAGFNYGYTF | TRBV19 | NA
CASSPQDGRAGRGQETQYF | TRBV9 | TRBD2
CASSLGLGIKETQYF | TRBV7-3 | NA
CAWSVGGGAYEQYF | TRBV30 | NA
CASSLVKGGQGSRGTEAFF | TRBV5-6 | TRBD1
CAWQTSGYEQYF | TRBV30 | TRBD2
CASSLPAGGEQFF | TRBV7-2 | TRBD2
CASSLGLAGNTGELFF | TRBV7-9 | TRBD2
CASSQVTRRSISSGRSTQYF | TRBV3-1/TRBV3-2 | TRBD2
CASSFDQARGRNSPLHF | TRBV5-1 | NA
CASSPIEENDEKLFF | TRBV9 | NA
CASSLEQGNTEAFF | TRBV7-9 | NA
CASSGLAGGPYEQYF | TRBV2 | TRBD2
CASSLGTVPTYGYTF | TRBV7-2 | TRBD1
CASSLMGGPALQETQYF | TRBV28 | NA
CASSPLAGDTGELFF | TRBV19 | TRBD2
CAIRLKDADRDRNYGYTF | TRBV10-3 | TRBD1
CASSMDRDEKLFF | TRBV7-8 | TRBD1
CASSIRGSPPQHF | TRBV27 | NA
CASSDRGLTEAFF | TRBV19 | TRBD1
CASSLAGDTQYF | TRBV5-4 | NA
CASSPRLAEQETQYF | TRBV11-2 | TRBD2
CASSAAGQGGPDTQYF | TRBV5-4 | TRBD1
CASSAGLAGGPPQETQYF | TRBV9 | TRBD2
CASSFSSGTGSQPQHF | TRBV7-9 | NA
CASSLNLQGTNEKLFF | TRBV18 | TRBD1
CASSLAVGRGYGYTF | TRBV7-2 | NA
CASSLVLAGYNEQFF | TRBV7-8 | TRBD2
CASSPLRDSYGYTF | TRBV3-1/TRBV3-2 | TRBD1
CASARGAGEKLFF | TRBV30 | NA
CASSLSVITETQYF | TRBV5-1 | NA
CATSIGTGGAETQYF | TRBV24-1 | TRBD1
CASSNGGGSGTGELFF | TRBV5-4 | NA